Sequencing of this T cell receptor beta chain was carried out in a study of cytomegalovirus exposure and HLA in healthy donors. Regarding the study as a whole: It is likely that the observed cluster of highly shared sequence variants was a sequencing artifact.

CDR1 is LNHDA and CDR2 is SQIVND in the germline V gene (reference sequence). The CDR3 totals 16 residues. Trimming took 5 bases from V and 0 from J, leaving 14 bases between them. The PCR contained 60 Vbeta and 13 Jbeta primers. Clones were sequenced by immunoSEQ multiplex PCR, and TCRdb holds only the in-frame ones, with some missing. The sample has approximately 120,000 clones. Remarks on this clone: Its antigen is unidentified.

This sequence joins TRBV19 and TRBJ2-1, with D tentatively TRBD2 (6 bases). Sequenced material: PBMCs. The receptor's source is a man aged 35 to 55 in good health and CMV-seronegative. The CDR3 bases are TGTGCCAGTAGTCCGAGGGCCGGGAGCTCCTACAATGAGCAGTTCTTC. This sequence encodes CASSPRAGSSYNEQFF.